By its share, the clone carrying this TCR beta chain is medium-sized. This entry comes from a study of cytomegalovirus exposure and HLA in healthy donors. TCRdb's table, derived via immunoSEQ multiplex PCR, lists solely in-frame clones and lacks some. Of 98,000 or so clones listed, 70% to 85% are singletons. CDR3 length: 14 amino acids. The germline V and J ends were trimmed by 1 base and 10 bases, with 11 bases remaining between them. CDR1 is MNHNS and CDR2 is SASEGT in the germline V gene. This TCR was sampled from a woman aged 18-29 years in good health and CMV-seronegative. The chain employs TRBV6-1 and TRBJ1-6; weak D call: TRBD1 (5 bases). Sequencing input: PBMCs. For the CDR3, the DNA is TGTGCCAGCAGTGAAGACCAGGGATGGTCACCCCTCCACTTT. As protein: CASSEDQGWSPLHF.